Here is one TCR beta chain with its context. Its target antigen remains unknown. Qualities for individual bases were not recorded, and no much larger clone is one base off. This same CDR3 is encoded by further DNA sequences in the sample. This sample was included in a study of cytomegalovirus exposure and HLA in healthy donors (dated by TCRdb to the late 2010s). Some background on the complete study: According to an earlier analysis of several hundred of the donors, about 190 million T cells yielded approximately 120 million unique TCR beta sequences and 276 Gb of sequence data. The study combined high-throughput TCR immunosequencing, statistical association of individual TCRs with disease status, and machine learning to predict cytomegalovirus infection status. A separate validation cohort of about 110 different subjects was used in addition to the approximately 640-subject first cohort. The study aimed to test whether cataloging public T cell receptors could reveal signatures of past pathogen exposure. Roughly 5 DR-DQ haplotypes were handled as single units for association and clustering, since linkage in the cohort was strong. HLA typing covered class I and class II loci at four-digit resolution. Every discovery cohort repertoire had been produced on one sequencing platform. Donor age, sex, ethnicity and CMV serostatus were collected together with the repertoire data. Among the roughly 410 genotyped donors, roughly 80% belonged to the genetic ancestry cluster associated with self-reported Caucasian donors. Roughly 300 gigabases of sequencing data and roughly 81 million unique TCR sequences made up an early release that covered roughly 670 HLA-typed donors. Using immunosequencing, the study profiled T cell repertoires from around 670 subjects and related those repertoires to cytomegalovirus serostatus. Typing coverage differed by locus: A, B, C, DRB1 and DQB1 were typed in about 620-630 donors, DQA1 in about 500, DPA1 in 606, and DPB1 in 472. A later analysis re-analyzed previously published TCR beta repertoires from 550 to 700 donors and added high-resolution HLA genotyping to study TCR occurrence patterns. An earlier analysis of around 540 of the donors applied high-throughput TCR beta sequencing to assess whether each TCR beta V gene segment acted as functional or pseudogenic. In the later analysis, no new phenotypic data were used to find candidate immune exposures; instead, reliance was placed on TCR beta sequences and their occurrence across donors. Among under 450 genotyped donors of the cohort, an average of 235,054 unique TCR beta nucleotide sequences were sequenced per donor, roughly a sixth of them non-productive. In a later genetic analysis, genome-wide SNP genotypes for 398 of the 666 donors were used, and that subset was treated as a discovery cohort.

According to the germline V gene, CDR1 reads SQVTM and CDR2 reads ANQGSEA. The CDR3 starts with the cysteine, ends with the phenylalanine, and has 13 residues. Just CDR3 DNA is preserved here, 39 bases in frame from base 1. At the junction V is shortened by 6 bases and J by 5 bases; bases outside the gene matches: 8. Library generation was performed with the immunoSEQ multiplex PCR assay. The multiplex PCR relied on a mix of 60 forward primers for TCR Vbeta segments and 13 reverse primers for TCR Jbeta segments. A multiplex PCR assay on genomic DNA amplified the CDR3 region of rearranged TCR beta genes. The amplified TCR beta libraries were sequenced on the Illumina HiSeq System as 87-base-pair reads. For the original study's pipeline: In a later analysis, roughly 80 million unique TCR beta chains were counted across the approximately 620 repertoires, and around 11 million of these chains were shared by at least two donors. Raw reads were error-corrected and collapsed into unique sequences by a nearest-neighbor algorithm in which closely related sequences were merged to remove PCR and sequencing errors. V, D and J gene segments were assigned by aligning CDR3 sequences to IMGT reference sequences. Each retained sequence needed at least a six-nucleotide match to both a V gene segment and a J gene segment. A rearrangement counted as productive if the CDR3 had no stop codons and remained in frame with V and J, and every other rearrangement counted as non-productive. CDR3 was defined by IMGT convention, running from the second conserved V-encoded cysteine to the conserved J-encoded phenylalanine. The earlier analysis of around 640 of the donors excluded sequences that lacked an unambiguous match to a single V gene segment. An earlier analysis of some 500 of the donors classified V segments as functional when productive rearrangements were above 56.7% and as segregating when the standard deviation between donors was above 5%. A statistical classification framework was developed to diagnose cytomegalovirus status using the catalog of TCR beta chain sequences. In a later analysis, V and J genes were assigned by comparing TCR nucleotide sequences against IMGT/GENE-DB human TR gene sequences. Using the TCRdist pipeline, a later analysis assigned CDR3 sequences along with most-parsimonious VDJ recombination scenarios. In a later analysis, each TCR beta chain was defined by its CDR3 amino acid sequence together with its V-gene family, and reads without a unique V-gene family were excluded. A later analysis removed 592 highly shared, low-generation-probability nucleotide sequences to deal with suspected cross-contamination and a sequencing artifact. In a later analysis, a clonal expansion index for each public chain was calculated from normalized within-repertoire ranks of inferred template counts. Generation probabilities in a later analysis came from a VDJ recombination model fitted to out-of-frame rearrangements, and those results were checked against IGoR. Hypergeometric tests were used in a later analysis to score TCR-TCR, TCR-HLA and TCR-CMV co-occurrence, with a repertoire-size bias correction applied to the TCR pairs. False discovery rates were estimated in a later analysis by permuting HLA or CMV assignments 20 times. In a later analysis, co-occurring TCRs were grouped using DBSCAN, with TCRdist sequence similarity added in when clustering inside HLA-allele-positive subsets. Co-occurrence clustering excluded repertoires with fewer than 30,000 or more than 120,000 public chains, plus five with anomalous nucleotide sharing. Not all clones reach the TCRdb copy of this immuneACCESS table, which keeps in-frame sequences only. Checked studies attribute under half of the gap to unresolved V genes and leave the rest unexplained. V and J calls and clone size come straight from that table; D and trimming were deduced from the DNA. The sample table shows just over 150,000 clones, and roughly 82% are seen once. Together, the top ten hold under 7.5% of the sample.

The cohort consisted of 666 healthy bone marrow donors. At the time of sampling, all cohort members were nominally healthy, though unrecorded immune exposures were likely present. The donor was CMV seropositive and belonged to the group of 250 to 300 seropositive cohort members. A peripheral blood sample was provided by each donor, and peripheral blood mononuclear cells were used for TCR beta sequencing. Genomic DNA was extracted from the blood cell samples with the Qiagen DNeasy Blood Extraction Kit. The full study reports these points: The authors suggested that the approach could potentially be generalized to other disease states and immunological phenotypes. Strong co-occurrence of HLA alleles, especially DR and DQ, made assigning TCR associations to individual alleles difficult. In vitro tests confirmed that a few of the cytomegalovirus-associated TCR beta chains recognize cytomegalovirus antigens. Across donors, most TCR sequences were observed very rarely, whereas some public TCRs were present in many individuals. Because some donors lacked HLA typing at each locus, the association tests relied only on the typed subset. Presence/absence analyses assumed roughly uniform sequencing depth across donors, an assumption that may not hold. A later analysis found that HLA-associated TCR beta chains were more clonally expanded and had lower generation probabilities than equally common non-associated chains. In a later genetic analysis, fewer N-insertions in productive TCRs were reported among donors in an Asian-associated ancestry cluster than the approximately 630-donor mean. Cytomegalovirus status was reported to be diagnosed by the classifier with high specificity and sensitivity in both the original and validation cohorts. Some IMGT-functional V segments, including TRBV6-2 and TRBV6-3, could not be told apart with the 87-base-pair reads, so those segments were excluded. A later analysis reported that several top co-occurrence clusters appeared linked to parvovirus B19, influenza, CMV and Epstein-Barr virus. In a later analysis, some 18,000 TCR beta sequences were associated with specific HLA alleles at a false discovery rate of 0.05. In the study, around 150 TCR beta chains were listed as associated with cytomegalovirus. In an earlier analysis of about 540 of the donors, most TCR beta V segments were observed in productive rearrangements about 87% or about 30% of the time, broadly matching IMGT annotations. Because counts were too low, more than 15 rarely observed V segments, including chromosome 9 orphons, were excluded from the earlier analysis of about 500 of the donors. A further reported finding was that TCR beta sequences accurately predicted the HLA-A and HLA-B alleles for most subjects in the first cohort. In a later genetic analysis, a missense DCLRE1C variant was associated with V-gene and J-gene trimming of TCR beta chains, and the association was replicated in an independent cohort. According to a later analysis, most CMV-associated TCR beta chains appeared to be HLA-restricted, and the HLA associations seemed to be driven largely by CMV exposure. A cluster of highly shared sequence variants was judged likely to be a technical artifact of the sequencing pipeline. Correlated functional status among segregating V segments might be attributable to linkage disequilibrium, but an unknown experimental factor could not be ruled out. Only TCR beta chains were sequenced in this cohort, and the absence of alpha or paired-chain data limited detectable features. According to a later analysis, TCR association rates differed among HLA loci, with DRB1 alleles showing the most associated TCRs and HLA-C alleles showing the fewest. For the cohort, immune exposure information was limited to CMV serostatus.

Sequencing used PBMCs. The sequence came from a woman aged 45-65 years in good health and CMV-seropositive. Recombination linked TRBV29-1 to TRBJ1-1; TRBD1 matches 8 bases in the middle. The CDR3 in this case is CSVGQGRDTEAFF. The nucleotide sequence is TGCAGCGTAGGACAGGGAAGGGATACTGAAGCTTTCTTT.